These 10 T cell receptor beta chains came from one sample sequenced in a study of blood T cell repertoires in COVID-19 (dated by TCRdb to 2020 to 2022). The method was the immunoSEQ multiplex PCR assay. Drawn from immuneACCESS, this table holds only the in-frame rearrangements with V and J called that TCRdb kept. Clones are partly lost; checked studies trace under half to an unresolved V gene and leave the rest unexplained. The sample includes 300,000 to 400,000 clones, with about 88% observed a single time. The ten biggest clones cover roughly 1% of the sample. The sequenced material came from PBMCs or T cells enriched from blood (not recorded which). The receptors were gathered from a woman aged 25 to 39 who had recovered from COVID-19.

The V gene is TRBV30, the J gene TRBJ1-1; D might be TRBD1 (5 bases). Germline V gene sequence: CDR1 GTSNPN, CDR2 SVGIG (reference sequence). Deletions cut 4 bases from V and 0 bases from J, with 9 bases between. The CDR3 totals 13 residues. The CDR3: CAWKQDMNTEAFF. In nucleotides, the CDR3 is TGTGCCTGGAAACAGGACATGAACACTGAAGCTTTCTTT.

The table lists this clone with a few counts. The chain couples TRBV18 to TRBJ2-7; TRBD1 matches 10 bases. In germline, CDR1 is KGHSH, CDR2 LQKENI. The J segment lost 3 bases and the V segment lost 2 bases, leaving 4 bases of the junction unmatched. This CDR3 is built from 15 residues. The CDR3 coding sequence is TGTGCCAGCTCACCATCCGGACAGGGGGTCTACGAGCAGTACTTC. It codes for CASSPSGQGVYEQYF. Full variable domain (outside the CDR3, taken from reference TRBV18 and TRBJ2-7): NAGVMQNPRHLVRRRGQEARLRCSPMKGHSHVYWYRQLPEEGLKFMVYLQKENIIDESGMPKERFSAEFPKEGPSILRIQQVVRGDSAAYFCASSPSGQGVYEQYFGPGTRLTVT.

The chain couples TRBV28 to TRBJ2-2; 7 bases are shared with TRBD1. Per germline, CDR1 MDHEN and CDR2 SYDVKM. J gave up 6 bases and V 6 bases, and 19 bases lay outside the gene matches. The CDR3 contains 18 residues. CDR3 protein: CASRLGMTGIENAGELFF. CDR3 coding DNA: TGTGCCAGCAGGCTTGGTATGACAGGGATAGAAAACGCCGGGGAGCTGTTTTTT.

CDR3 amino acids: CASSRLTGIRGTQYF. DNA of the CDR3: TGTGCCAGCAGCCGCTTGACAGGGATCAGAGGGACCCAGTACTTC. This sequence joins TRBV14 and TRBJ2-5; 7 bases match TRBD1. The J segment lost 7 bases and the V segment lost 4 bases, leaving 12 bases of the junction unmatched. There are 15 residues in the CDR3. The germline gives CDR1 SGHDN, CDR2 FVKESK.

For the CDR3, the DNA is TGTGCCAGCAGCCAAGGACGGAGAAGCCCCTACGAGCAGTACTTC. Protein sequence: CASSQGRRSPYEQYF. V gene TRBV3-1 (or the pseudogene TRBV3-2) combines with J gene TRBJ2-7; D is unclear. Germline V gene data show CDR1 as LGHDT and CDR2 as YNNKEL (reference sequence). This CDR3 region has 15 residues. The germline V and J ends were trimmed by 1 base and 2 bases, with 12 bases remaining between them.

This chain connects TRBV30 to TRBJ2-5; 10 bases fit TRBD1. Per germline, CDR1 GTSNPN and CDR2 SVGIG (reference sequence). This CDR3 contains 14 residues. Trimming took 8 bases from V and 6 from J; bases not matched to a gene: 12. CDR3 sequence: CARLDRGLEKTQYF. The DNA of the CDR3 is TGTGCCCGACTTGACAGGGGGCTTGAGAAGACCCAGTACTTC.

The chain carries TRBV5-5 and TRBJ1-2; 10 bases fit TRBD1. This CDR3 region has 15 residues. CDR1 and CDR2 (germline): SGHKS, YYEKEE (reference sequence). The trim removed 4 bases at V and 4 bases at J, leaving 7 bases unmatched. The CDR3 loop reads CASSEQGQGSYGYTF. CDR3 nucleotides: TGTGCCAGCAGCGAGCAGGGACAGGGGTCCTATGGCTACACCTTC.

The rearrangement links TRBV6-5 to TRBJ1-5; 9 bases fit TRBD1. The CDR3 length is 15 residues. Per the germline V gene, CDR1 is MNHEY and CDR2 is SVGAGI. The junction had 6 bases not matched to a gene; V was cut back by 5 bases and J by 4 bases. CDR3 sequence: CASSPGQGTNQPQHF. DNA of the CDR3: TGTGCCAGCAGTCCGGGACAGGGAACGAATCAGCCCCAGCATTTT.

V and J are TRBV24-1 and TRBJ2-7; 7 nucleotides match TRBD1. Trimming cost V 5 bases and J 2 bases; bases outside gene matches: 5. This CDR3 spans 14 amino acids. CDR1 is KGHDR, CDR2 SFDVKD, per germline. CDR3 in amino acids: CATSGGTVPYEQYF. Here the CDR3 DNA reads TGTGCCACCAGTGGAGGGACAGTCCCCTACGAGCAGTACTTC.

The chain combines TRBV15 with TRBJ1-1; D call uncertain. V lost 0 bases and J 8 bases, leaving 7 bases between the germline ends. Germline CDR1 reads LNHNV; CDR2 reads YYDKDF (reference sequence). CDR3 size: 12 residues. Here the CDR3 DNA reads TGTGCCACCAGCAGAGATTACTGGGAAGCTTTCTTT. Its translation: CATSRDYWEAFF.